The rows below give T cell receptor beta chains drawn from one sample of a study of T cell changes during pregnancy in multiple sclerosis. Method: immunoSEQ multiplex PCR; TCRdb's copy keeps in-frame clones and lacks some. The profile shows about 41,000 clones, roughly nine tenths of them singletons. Specimen: CD4+ T cells from peripheral blood mononuclear cells, collected in the first trimester of pregnancy. All receptors come from a female donor with multiple sclerosis, enrolled in a pregnancy study. Both conserved end residues are trimmed from each CDR3. Each record gives: V gene, clone size, J gene, CDR3 protein. Clone size appears in some rows only: once, few, many, or a class for an expanded clone.

TRBV18	NA	TRBJ2-1	ASSQAGNPYNEQF
TRBV15	NA	TRBJ2-7	ATPGGGYEQY
TRBV30	NA	TRBJ1-1	AWSVQDRAKAF
TRBV19	NA	TRBJ2-3	ASSTRTSGSADTQY
TRBV28	NA	TRBJ1-2	ASSVGARGNYGYT
TRBV5-1	once	TRBJ2-6	ASSDLDRGSGANVLT
TRBV7-9	NA	TRBJ2-2	ASSFPGTGELF
TRBV28	NA	TRBJ1-2	ASSFPGGSPGYT
TRBV5-1	NA	TRBJ2-7	ASSSGQTYEQY
TRBV10-3	NA	TRBJ1-1	AIRDGQGPAF
TRBV5-6	NA	TRBJ2-1	ASSFTREQF
TRBV4-3	NA	TRBJ1-2	ASSQESRGDYT
TRBV2	few	TRBJ1-5	ASSEVYSYSNQPQH
TRBV29-1	NA	TRBJ1-1	SVARLMNTEAF
TRBV5-4	once	TRBJ2-7	ASSLRRLAGESYEQY
TRBV5-1	NA	TRBJ1-1	ASSPVGGLGTEAF
TRBV19	NA	TRBJ1-5	ASSMDRVSGSNQPQH
TRBV28	NA	TRBJ2-7	ASSPGGGYEQY
TRBV4-3	NA	TRBJ2-2	ASSPTGRGFTGELF